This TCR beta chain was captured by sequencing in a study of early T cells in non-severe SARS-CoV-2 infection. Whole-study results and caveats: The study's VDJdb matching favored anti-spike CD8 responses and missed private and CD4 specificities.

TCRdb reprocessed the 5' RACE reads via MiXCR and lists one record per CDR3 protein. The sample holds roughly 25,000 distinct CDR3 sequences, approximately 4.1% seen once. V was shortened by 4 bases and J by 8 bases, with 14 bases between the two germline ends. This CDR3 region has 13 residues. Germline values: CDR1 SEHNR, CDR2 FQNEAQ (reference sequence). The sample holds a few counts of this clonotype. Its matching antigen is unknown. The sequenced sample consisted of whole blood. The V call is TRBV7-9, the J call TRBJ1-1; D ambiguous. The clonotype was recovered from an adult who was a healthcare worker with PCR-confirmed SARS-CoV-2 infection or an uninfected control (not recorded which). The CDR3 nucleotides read TGTGCCAGCAGCTCCGGACCGGCCGGCGAAGCTTTCTTT. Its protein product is CASSSGPAGEAFF.